The 20 T cell receptor beta chains below all came from one sample that was sequenced in a study of blood T cells in healthy people across ages. Sample-barcoded 5' priming and a J-beta primer mix drove a second PCR of 7 to 11 cycles. Each CDR3 protein gets one entry after TCRdb re-called the 5' RACE reads with MiXCR. The sample lists approximately 730,000 distinct CDR3 sequences, approximately 55% occurring once. What was sequenced was blood. Receptor source: a man aged 80 or over in good health.

V gene TRBV7-8 combines with J gene TRBJ2-3; 10 positions agree with TRBD2. Germline V gene lookup returns CDR1 SGHVS and CDR2 FQNEAQ. The CDR3 consists of 15 residues. The J segment lost 6 bases and the V segment lost 7 bases, leaving 10 bases of the junction unmatched. CDR3 residues: CASNLSGGLLDTQYF. The CDR3 DNA is TGTGCCAGCAACCTTAGCGGGGGGCTGCTGGATACGCAGTATTTT.

This chain uses TRBV24-1 with TRBJ2-1, with 9 positions matching TRBD2. The CDR3 sequence is 13 residues long. J was trimmed by 4 bases and V by 10 bases; bases with no gene match: 4. Per the germline V gene, CDR1 is KGHDR and CDR2 is SFDVKD. CDR3 in amino acids: CATSLAGYNEQFF. The DNA of the CDR3 is TGTGCCACTTCTCTAGCGGGGTACAATGAGCAGTTCTTC.

The table lists this clonotype with many counts. Sequence at one end of the junction differs from germline and may be a read error. The chain recombines TRBV5-1 with TRBJ2-7; the D is unclear. Germline V lookup: CDR1 SGHRS, CDR2 YFSETQ. The length of the CDR3 is 13 residues. The CDR3 is CASSLAPGYEQYF. As DNA, the CDR3 is TGTGCCAGCAGCTTAGCACCGGGCTACGAGCAGTACTTC.

This sequence joins TRBV3-1 and TRBJ2-7; D perhaps matches TRBD2 (6 bases). The CDR3 sequence is 14 residues long. Germline V gene sequence: CDR1 LGHDT, CDR2 YNNKEL (reference sequence). V was pared by 1 base and J by 5 bases, with 12 bases between. In nucleotides, the CDR3 is TGTGCCAGCAGCCAAGGTGGAGGGACCAACGAGCAGTACTTC. It is translated as CASSQGGGTNEQYF.

The CDR3 bases are TGTGCCAGCAGCAAAGACATCAAGAGCATTCAGTACTTC. Amino acid sequence: CASSKDIKSIQYF. The chain is built from TRBV7-3 and TRBJ2-4; D remains ambiguous. This CDR3 spans 13 amino acids. Trimming took 5 bases from V and 9 from J, leaving 14 bases between them. Germline V CDR1 and CDR2: SGHTA, FQGTGA.

V is TRBV11-2 and J is TRBJ2-1, with no clear D. V shed 1 base and J shed 6 bases, with 10 bases lying between them. This CDR3 spans 14 amino acids. Germline CDR1 and CDR2: SGHAT and FQNNGV. This CDR3 is CASSLAANSNEQFF. The CDR3 DNA sequence: TGTGCCAGCAGCTTAGCGGCGAATAGCAATGAGCAGTTCTTC.

The chain recombines TRBV29-1 with TRBJ2-1, with 9 bases aligning to TRBD2. The V gene's germline CDR1 is SQVTM and CDR2 ANQGSEA. The V segment lost 5 bases and the J segment 7 bases; nucleotides outside the gene matches: 6. The CDR3 totals 13 residues. In DNA form, the CDR3 reads TGCAGCGTTATCCTAGCGGGACTGAATGAGCAGTTCTTC. Translation: CSVILAGLNEQFF.

The chain uses TRBV9 and TRBJ2-1; a possible D gene is TRBD1 (6 bases). The ends were cut back, 2 bases at V and 8 bases at J, with 14 bases in the middle. This CDR3 region has 14 residues. Per the germline V gene, CDR1 is SGDLS and CDR2 is YYNGEE. CDR3 loop: CASSVQGMGDEQFF. In DNA, the CDR3 is TGTGCCAGCAGCGTTCAGGGGATGGGAGATGAGCAGTTCTTC.

Regarding this clonotype: A read error may be the cause here, since a much bigger clone is one base away. The chain links TRBV11-2 to TRBJ2-1, with D possibly being TRBD2 (6 bases). The DNA end is more similar to TRBJ2-7, so the J call may be wrong. There are 18 residues in the CDR3. Germline V gives CDR1 SGHAT, CDR2 FQNNGV. CDR3 amino acids: CASSSVGLGTVSYNEQYF. The CDR3 coding sequence is TGTGCCAGCAGCTCCGTTGGCCTTGGGACTGTGTCCTACAATGAGCAGTACTTC.

The CDR3 reads CASSSPRTGLGEKLFF. CDR3 nucleotides: TGTGCCAGCAGTTCTCCACGGACAGGGTTAGGAGAAAAACTGTTTTTT. The V call is TRBV27, the J call TRBJ1-4; 8 bases are shared with TRBD1. In germline, CDR1 is MNHEY, CDR2 SMNVEV (reference sequence). The CDR3 has 16 amino acids. The junction had 12 bases not matched to a gene; V was cut back by 4 bases and J by 8 bases.

V gene TRBV4-1 combines with J gene TRBJ1-5; D is unresolved. V was clipped by 0 bases and J by 3 bases, with 12 bases between them. Germline values: CDR1 MGHRA, CDR2 YSYEKL. The CDR3 loop spans 16 amino acids. DNA for the CDR3: TGCGCCAGCAGCCAAGATCCCGGTATTGCCAATCAGCCCCAGCATTTT. As protein: CASSQDPGIANQPQHF.

The count of this clonotype is one. The chain joins TRBV7-3 to TRBJ1-2, with a possible D match to TRBD1 (5 bases). This CDR3 has 14 residues. V lost 5 bases, J lost 3 bases, and 13 bases lay in between. Germline values: CDR1 SGHTA, CDR2 FQGTGA. CDR3 in DNA: TGTGCCAGCAGCGAAGGGACCGGGGACTATGGCTACACCTTC. Residues: CASSEGTGDYGYTF.

In this sample, this clonotype turned up many times. This chain uses TRBV29-1 with TRBJ2-7; D uncertain. Germline V gives CDR1 SQVTM, CDR2 ANQGSEA. V was trimmed by 6 bases and J by 3 bases, leaving 15 bases between them. The CDR3 sequence is 13 residues long. DNA of the CDR3: TGCAGCGTCCTTACAAGTTACGACTACGAGCAGTACTTC. This gives the protein CSVLTSYDYEQYF.

The chain is built from TRBV3-1 and TRBJ2-3; 8 nucleotides align to TRBD1. Germline-derived CDR1 and CDR2 are LGHDT and YNNKEL (reference sequence). The ends lost 6 bases at V and 7 bases at J; junction bases unmatched: 12. There are 15 residues in the CDR3. The CDR3 bases are TGTGCCAGCAGGCGAGGACAGGGCGGGGTGAATACGCAGTATTTT. Protein sequence: CASRRGQGGVNTQYF.

The chain carries TRBV3-1 and TRBJ1-1, with D perhaps matching TRBD1 (5 bases). This CDR3 spans 13 amino acids. The germline gives CDR1 LGHDT, CDR2 YNNKEL (reference sequence). V was trimmed by 2 bases and J by 10 bases, leaving 14 bases between them. The CDR3 sequence is CASSQSRQGGAFF. The CDR3, as DNA: TGTGCCAGCAGCCAAAGTAGGCAGGGTGGAGCTTTCTTT.

This clonotype was observed a single time. Since a much larger clone is just one base distant, this may be a read error. V gene TRBV29-1 combines with J gene TRBJ2-5; no clear D gene. This CDR3 is built from 12 residues. CDR1 SQVTM and CDR2 ANQGSEA come from the germline V gene. The ends were cut back, 1 base at V and 11 bases at J, with 14 bases in the middle. Here the CDR3 DNA reads TGCAGCGTTGAAGCCCGAATCGATGAGCAGTACTTC. The encoded protein is CSVEARIDEQYF. The full variable domain, rest sourced from reference TRBV29-1 and TRBJ2-5, is SAVISQKPSRDICQRGTSLTIQCQVDSQVTMMFWYRQQPGQSLTLIATANQGSEATYESGFVIDKFPISRPNLTFSTLTVSNMSPEDSSIYLCSVEARIDEQYFGPGTRLLVL.

This chain links TRBV20-1 with TRBJ2-6, with TRBD2 as a possible D gene (5 bases). This CDR3 comprises 16 residues. Per the germline V gene, CDR1 is DFQATT and CDR2 is SNEGSKA (reference sequence). With 1 base removed from V and 0 bases from J, the gap between germline ends came to 10 bases. As DNA, the CDR3 is TGCAGTGCTAGAGTCGGACTTCGCTCTGGGGCCAACGTCCTGACTTTC. Amino acid sequence: CSARVGLRSGANVLTF.

This clonotype occurred once. The chain employs TRBV20-1 and TRBJ2-2, with D possibly TRBD2 on 6 matching bases. Germline V gene data show CDR1 as DFQATT and CDR2 as SNEGSKA (reference sequence). V was trimmed by 6 bases and J by 3 bases, leaving 14 bases between them. The CDR3 runs to 14 residues. The DNA of the CDR3 is TGCAGTGCGCAACCGGGACTCCACACCGGGGAGCTGTTTTTT. Protein: CSAQPGLHTGELFF.

The chain carries TRBV20-1 and TRBJ2-1; the D gene is possibly TRBD1 (7 bases). The CDR3 sequence is 15 residues long. V lost 6 bases, J lost 2 bases, and 17 bases lay in between. Germline lookup yields CDR1 DFQATT and CDR2 SNEGSKA (reference sequence). Here the CDR3 DNA reads TGCAGTGCCCGGAAAGCAGGGGGGACCTACAATGAGCAGTTCTTC. This sequence encodes CSARKAGGTYNEQFF.

The J gene is TRBJ1-2, the V gene TRBV25-1, with TRBD1 identical over 7 bases. CDR3 size: 15 residues. V lost 1 base and J lost 4; bases outside the gene matches: 6. Looked up from germline, CDR1 is MGHDK and CDR2 is SYGVNS. The DNA of the CDR3 is TGTGCCAGCAGTGAATCAGAGGGGGCTGCCTATGGCTACACCTTC. It is translated as CASSESEGAAYGYTF.